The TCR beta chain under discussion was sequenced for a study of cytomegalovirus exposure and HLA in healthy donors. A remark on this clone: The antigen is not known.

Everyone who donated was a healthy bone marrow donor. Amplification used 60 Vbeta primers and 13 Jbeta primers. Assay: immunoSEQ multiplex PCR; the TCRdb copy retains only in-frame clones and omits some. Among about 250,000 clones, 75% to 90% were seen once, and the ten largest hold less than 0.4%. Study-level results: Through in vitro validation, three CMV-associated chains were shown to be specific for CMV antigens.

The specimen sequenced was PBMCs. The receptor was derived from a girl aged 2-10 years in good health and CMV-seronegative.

The CDR3 DNA is TGCGCCAGCAGCTTGGATCTCTGGGGCAGCCATGAGCAGTTCTTC. Residues: CASSLDLWGSHEQFF. The chain combines TRBV5-1 with TRBJ2-1; D perhaps matches TRBD1 (5 bases). CDR3 length equals 15 residues. With 0 bases removed from V and 8 bases from J, the gap between germline ends came to 15 bases. Germline values: CDR1 SGHRS, CDR2 YFSETQ.